This TCR beta chain derives from a study of cytomegalovirus exposure and HLA in healthy donors. Remarks on this clone: Its antigen is still unknown.

The CDR3 length is 15 residues. Germline V gives CDR1 SGHNT, CDR2 YYREEE (reference sequence). J was trimmed by 1 base and V by 1 base; bases with no gene match: 2. Whole-study results and caveats: Rare sequences made up most TCRs, while some public TCRs were found in many donors.

Donors had nominal health at sampling but likely had unrecorded immune exposures. Use of 60 Vbeta and 13 Jbeta primers characterized the PCR. Some clones are missing from TCRdb's copy, which holds only in-frame ones; the method was immunoSEQ multiplex PCR. The sample gives under 250,000 clones, 70% to 90% of which show up once; about 0.25% is in the top ten. The receptor was derived from a girl aged 2-10 years in good health and CMV-seronegative. The sample taken for sequencing was PBMCs. The J gene is TRBJ1-1, the V gene TRBV5-4, with 9 bases matching TRBD1. The CDR3 DNA sequence: TGTGCCAGCAGCTTGAGGGGACAGGGGAACACTGAAGCTTTCTTT. It specifies CASSLRGQGNTEAFF.